The clone carrying this TCR beta chain appeared many times. TCRdb re-derived calls from the 5' RACE reads in MiXCR, one entry per CDR3 protein. Here the sample spans some 62,000 distinct CDR3 sequences, 20% to 25% being singletons. Germline V CDR1 and CDR2: SQVTM, ANQGSEA. The germline V and J ends were trimmed by 4 bases and 1 base, with 13 bases remaining between them. CDR3 length: 14 residues. The receptor comes from a female donor with breast cancer. This sequence joins TRBV29-1 and TRBJ1-1; D is undetermined. The sample comprised memory CD4+ T cells sorted from a lymph node. Subset denoted: memory CD4+ T cells, CD4+CD45RO+CD25-. The CDR3 loop reads CSVVWELGNTEAFF. CDR3 nucleotide sequence: TGCAGCGTTGTTTGGGAGTTGGGGAACACTGAAGCTTTCTTT.